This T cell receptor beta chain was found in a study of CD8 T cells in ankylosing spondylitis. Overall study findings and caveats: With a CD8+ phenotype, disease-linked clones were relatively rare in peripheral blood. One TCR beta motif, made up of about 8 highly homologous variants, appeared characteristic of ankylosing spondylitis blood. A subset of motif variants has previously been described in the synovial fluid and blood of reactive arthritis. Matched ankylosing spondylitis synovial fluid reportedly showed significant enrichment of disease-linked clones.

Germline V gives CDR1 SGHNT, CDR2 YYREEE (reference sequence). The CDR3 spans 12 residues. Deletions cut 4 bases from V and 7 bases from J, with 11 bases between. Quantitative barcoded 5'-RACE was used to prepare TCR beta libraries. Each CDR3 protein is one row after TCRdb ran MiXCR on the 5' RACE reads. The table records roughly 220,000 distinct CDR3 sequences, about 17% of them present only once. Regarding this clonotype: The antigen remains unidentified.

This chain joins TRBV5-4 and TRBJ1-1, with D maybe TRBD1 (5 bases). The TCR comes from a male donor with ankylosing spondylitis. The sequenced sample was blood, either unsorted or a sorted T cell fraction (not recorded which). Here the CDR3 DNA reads TGTGCCAGCAGCCAAGTGGGGGTTGAAGCTTTCTTT. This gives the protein CASSQVGVEAFF.